The 17 T cell receptor beta chains below come from one sample, sequenced in a study of T cells after yellow fever vaccination. Using its own MiXCR run on the 5' RACE reads, TCRdb lists one record per CDR3 protein. Of around 320,000 distinct CDR3 sequences listed, around 10% are singletons. The sequences come from CD4+ T cells sorted from PBMCs, collected 45 days after the yellow fever booster vaccination. The source of these receptors is a man aged 18 to 29 who received the YFV17D yellow fever vaccine.

The chain uses TRBV6-1 and TRBJ2-1, with unresolved D. This CDR3 contains 13 residues. The ends were cut back, 3 bases at V and 7 bases at J, with 10 bases in the middle. The germline CDR1 and CDR2 sequences are MNHNS and SASEGT. The CDR3 sequence: CASSEQEGNEQFF. The CDR3 DNA follows: TGTGCCAGCAGTGAGCAGGAAGGGAATGAGCAGTTCTTC.

This clonotype appeared a few times. The rearrangement uses TRBV4-1 and TRBJ2-2, with D uncertain. The CDR3 sequence is 16 residues long. Germline CDR1 MGHRA, CDR2 YSYEKL. The V gene lost 0 bases and the J gene lost 1 base, with 9 bases spanning the gap. The CDR3 coding sequence is TGCGCCAGCAGCCAAGAAACCCGCCAGAACACCGGGGAGCTGTTTTTT. Translating it yields CASSQETRQNTGELFF.

The chain employs TRBV7-2 and TRBJ1-4; 10 nucleotides agree with TRBD1. Germline trimming cut 1 base from V and 8 bases from J; bases unmatched to any gene: 13. CDR3 size: 18 residues. CDR1 and CDR2 (germline): SGHTA, FQGNSA. The CDR3 loop is CASSLGHPGQGFGEKLFF. In DNA, the CDR3 is TGTGCCAGCAGCTTAGGCCACCCGGGACAGGGGTTTGGCGAAAAACTGTTTTTT.

This clonotype has a handful of counts. The V gene is TRBV7-2, the J gene TRBJ2-3, with TRBD1 identical over 7 bases. V trimming: 2 bases; J trimming: 4 bases; junction bases outside the gene matches: 6. The CDR3 has 15 amino acids. CDR1 and CDR2 from the germline V gene are SGHTA and FQGNSA. The CDR3 DNA reads as TGTGCCAGCAGCTTAAGGGGGCCCTGGGCAGATACGCAGTATTTT. Amino acids: CASSLRGPWADTQYF.

This clonotype was found many times. The genes are TRBV5-1 and TRBJ2-7, with 7 bases aligning to TRBD1. V lost 4 bases and J lost 6; bases outside the gene matches: 13. The CDR3 contains 15 residues. Germline CDR1 SGHRS, CDR2 YFSETQ. Here the CDR3 reads CASSAHLGQSGEQYF. The CDR3 nucleotides are TGCGCCAGCAGCGCCCACTTGGGACAGTCCGGCGAGCAGTACTTC.

This clonotype was seen repeatedly, ten times or more. CDR3 coding DNA: TGTGCCAGCTCACCAGACGCAGTTTATGGCTACACCTTC. Residues: CASSPDAVYGYTF. The rearrangement joins TRBV18 to TRBJ1-2; D call uncertain. The CDR3 totals 13 residues. The V gene lost 2 bases and the J gene lost 5 bases, with 9 bases spanning the gap. In germline, CDR1 is KGHSH, CDR2 LQKENI. The full variable domain, completed using reference TRBV18 and TRBJ1-2, is NAGVMQNPRHLVRRRGQEARLRCSPMKGHSHVYWYRQLPEEGLKFMVYLQKENIIDESGMPKERFSAEFPKEGPSILRIQQVVRGDSAAYFCASSPDAVYGYTFGSGTRLTVV.

CDR3: CASSLDRGGNEQFF. CDR3 DNA: TGCGCCAGCAGCTTGGACAGGGGAGGCAATGAGCAGTTCTTC. V gene TRBV5-1 combines with J gene TRBJ2-1, with TRBD1 as a possible D gene (7 bases). Germline CDR1 and CDR2: SGHRS and YFSETQ. The CDR3 is 14 residues long. V was shortened by 0 bases and J by 6 bases, with 10 bases between the two germline ends.

The chain has TRBV20-1 and TRBJ1-4, with D hard to call. The ends were cut back, 5 bases at V and 7 bases at J, with 14 bases in the middle. CDR3 length equals 13 residues. Germline V lookup: CDR1 DFQATT, CDR2 SNEGSKA (reference sequence). The CDR3 coding sequence is TGCAGTGCTCACCGATCGGGGAGTGAAAAACTGTTTTTT. It translates to CSAHRSGSEKLFF.

This clonotype was observed a few times. This chain links TRBV6-5 with TRBJ2-7; TRBD2 is a possible D gene (7 bases). CDR3 length: 15 residues. V was trimmed by 2 bases and J by 2 bases, leaving 13 bases between them. The germline V gene has CDR1 MNHEY and CDR2 SVGAGI. The CDR3 protein is CASSYRTGGAYEQYV. The CDR3 nucleotides are TGTGCCAGCAGTTACCGGACGGGGGGCGCCTACGAGCAGTACGTC.

The chain employs TRBV6-1 and TRBJ1-2; D gene unclear. The CDR3 is made up of 17 amino acids. With 3 bases removed from V and 4 bases from J, the gap between germline ends came to 21 bases. CDR1 and CDR2 from the germline V gene are MNHNS and SASEGT. CDR3 sequence (DNA): TGTGCCAGCAGTGAGCCCTACAGTTTAGTCCACCTCTATGGCTACACCTTC. Translation gives CASSEPYSLVHLYGYTF.

The chain joins TRBV7-8 to TRBJ2-1; no reliable D call. V was cut by 5 bases and J by 4 bases, with 9 bases left in between. The CDR3 length is 13 residues. CDR1 is SGHVS, CDR2 FQNEAQ, per germline. CDR3 DNA: TGTGCCAGCAGCACCCGGCAGTACAATGAGCAGTTCTTC. Translating gives CASSTRQYNEQFF.

For the CDR3, the DNA is TGTGCCAGCAGTGCAGGAAGCGGGGGGGCCGACAATGAGCAGTTCTTC. Residues: CASSAGSGGADNEQFF. The chain couples TRBV12-3 or TRBV12-4 to TRBJ2-1, with 10 bases matching TRBD2. Trimming cost V 5 bases and J 5 bases; bases outside gene matches: 9. CDR3 length: 16 amino acids.

A few counts support this clonotype. The rearrangement links TRBV6-5 to TRBJ2-3; D is unclear. The CDR3 totals 14 residues. Germline CDR1 is MNHEY and CDR2 is SVGAGI. V gave up 4 bases and J gave up 4 bases, with 12 bases separating them. CDR3 in DNA: TGTGCCAGCAGTTCGACCATTGGTGCAGATACGCAGTATTTT. It yields the protein CASSSTIGADTQYF.

This clonotype has just a few counts. The chain links TRBV12-3 or TRBV12-4 to TRBJ1-1; 8 bases agree with TRBD1. The CDR3 has 13 residues. V lost 5 bases to trimming and J lost 9 bases; unmatched junction nucleotides: 8. DNA for the CDR3: TGTGCCAGCAGTCTGCTGCGGACAGGGAAAGCTTTCTTT. Amino acids: CASSLLRTGKAFF.

This clonotype was counted between two and nine times. The J gene is TRBJ1-1, the V gene TRBV18, with D possibly TRBD1 on 6 matching bases. The germline V gene has CDR1 KGHSH and CDR2 LQKENI. With 3 bases removed from V and 3 bases from J, the gap between germline ends came to 17 bases. CDR3 size: 16 residues. CDR3 nucleotide sequence: TGTGCCAGCTCACCCTTTGGGGGGGGCGTAGACACTGAAGCTTTCTTT. This codes for CASSPFGGGVDTEAFF.

This chain links TRBV14 with TRBJ2-5; a possible D gene is TRBD2 (7 bases). The CDR3 runs 15 residues. The V end was cut by 6 bases, the J end by 5 bases, with 19 bases between. Germline lookup yields CDR1 SGHDN and CDR2 FVKESK. CDR3 amino acids: CASRRERGAKETQYF. CDR3 sequence (DNA): TGTGCCAGCAGACGTGAACGGGGGGCTAAGGAGACCCAGTACTTC.

This clonotype came up a few times. This chain uses TRBV3-1 with TRBJ2-7, with a tentative D call TRBD1 (6 bases). From germline, CDR1 is LGHDT and CDR2 YNNKEL (reference sequence). This CDR3 has 14 amino acids. Trimming took 4 bases from V and 2 from J, leaving 12 bases between them. The CDR3 reads CASSPGTPPYEQYF. The CDR3, as DNA: TGTGCCAGCAGCCCGGGGACACCTCCCTACGAGCAGTACTTC.